This T cell receptor (beta chain) was sequenced during a study of cytomegalovirus exposure and HLA in healthy donors. Despite likely unrecorded immune exposures, the donors were nominally healthy at the time of sampling. General observations from the study: A missense DCLRE1C variant was associated with V- and J-gene trimming of TCR beta chains in a later analysis, and an independent cohort replicated the association. Overall, around 160 TCR beta chains were annotated as cytomegalovirus-associated.

For this clone: Its specificity is unknown.

CDR3 length: 14 amino acids. Germline lookup yields CDR1 SNHLY and CDR2 FYNNEI. The V and J ends lost 4 bases and 2 bases respectively, with 8 bases between them. The PCR contained 60 Vbeta and 13 Jbeta primers. This table comes from immunoSEQ multiplex PCR, and its TCRdb copy is limited to in-frame clones, with some not included. The data contain 100,000 or so clones, roughly 80% of them singletons. The genes are TRBV2 and TRBJ1-4; D remains unclear. Sequenced input: PBMCs. This receptor was identified in a middle-aged woman in good health and CMV-seropositive. The CDR3 region is CASSVRQTNEKLFF. For the CDR3, the DNA is TGTGCCAGCAGTGTCCGCCAGACTAATGAAAAACTGTTTTTT.